This passage covers 30 T cell receptor beta chains from one sample sequenced in a study of shared clonotypes between healthy human individuals. Generated by immunoSEQ multiplex PCR, the TCRdb table keeps only in-frame clones and is missing some. This sample has more than 2 million clones, with just under 95% found just once. CD8 cells regarded as naive lacked CD45RO, were positively chosen for CCR7, and omitted terminally differentiated effector memory CD45RA+ cells. The sample comprised naive CD8+ T cells from PBMCs. The receptor set was obtained from a man between 18 and 29 years old in good health. Some clones in this sample may be carry-over from other donors' samples.

This sequence joins TRBV30 and TRBJ2-7; 9 bases match TRBD2. V lost 1 base to trimming and J lost 4 bases; unmatched junction nucleotides: 5. CDR3 length equals 14 residues. Germline loops: CDR1 GTSNPN, CDR2 SVGIG (reference sequence). The DNA for the CDR3 is TGTGCCTGGAGTGAAGGACTAGCGTGGTACGAGCAGTACTTC. Its translation is CAWSEGLAWYEQYF. The full variable domain, completed using reference TRBV30 and TRBJ2-7, is SQTIHQWPATLVQPVGSPLSLECTVEGTSNPNLYWYRQAAGRGLQLLFYSVGIGQISSEVPQNLSASRPQDRQFILSSKKLLLSDSGFYLCAWSEGLAWYEQYFGPGTRLTVT.

The rearrangement links TRBV19 to TRBJ2-4, with 7 bases fitting TRBD1. In germline, CDR1 is LNHDA, CDR2 SQIVND (reference sequence). The CDR3 totals 15 residues. The trim removed 5 bases at V and 2 bases at J, leaving 6 bases unmatched. In nucleotides, the CDR3 is TGTGCCAGTAGTCCGATGGGACAGCCCAAAAACATTCAGTACTTC. It yields the protein CASSPMGQPKNIQYF.

V usage is TRBV5-6 and J usage is TRBJ2-1, with D tentatively TRBD1 or TRBD2 (5 bases each). The length of the CDR3 is 19 residues. The V end was cut by 1 base, the J end by 0 bases, with 20 bases between. Germline CDR1 SGHDT, CDR2 YYEEEE. The DNA of the CDR3 is TGTGCCAGCAGCTTGCTCGGGACGGAACCTACTGACTCCTACAATGAGCAGTTCTTC. As protein: CASSLLGTEPTDSYNEQFF.

This chain connects TRBV9 to TRBJ1-2; possible D gene TRBD1, 5 bases. The CDR3 is made up of 17 amino acids. V was shortened by 4 bases and J by 4 bases, with 23 bases between the two germline ends. From germline, CDR1 is SGDLS and CDR2 YYNGEE. The DNA for the CDR3 is TGTGCCAGCAGCTATTATACGACAGCCAGGCGCCCCTATGGCTACACCTTC. Its translation is CASSYYTTARRPYGYTF.

DNA of the CDR3: TGTGCCAGCAGTGAACGGCCGGGACGCCTAAACGAAGAAAAACTGTTTTTT. This codes for CASSERPGRLNEEKLFF. This rearrangement joins TRBV6-1 to TRBJ1-4; possibly TRBD1 for D (5 bases). Looked up from germline, CDR1 is MNHNS and CDR2 is SASEGT. CDR3 size: 17 residues. V lost 2 bases, J lost 8 bases, and 21 bases lay in between.

The chain carries TRBV29-1 and TRBJ2-2; 9 bases agree with TRBD1. CDR1 and CDR2 from the germline V gene are SQVTM and ANQGSEA. This CDR3 spans 16 amino acids. J gave up 4 bases and V 5 bases, and 11 bases lay outside the gene matches. The CDR3 reads CSVLHWRQGGTGELFF. The CDR3 region has the DNA TGCAGCGTTCTCCATTGGAGACAGGGGGGCACCGGGGAGCTGTTTTTT.

The V call is TRBV30, the J call TRBJ2-1; D not certain. This CDR3 region has 13 residues. Between the trimmed V and J ends, which lost 2 bases and 1 base, there was a span of 6 bases. Per the germline V gene, CDR1 is GTSNPN and CDR2 is SVGIG (reference sequence). CDR3 protein: CAWSLGSYNEQFF. The CDR3 region has the DNA TGTGCCTGGAGTCTAGGATCCTACAATGAGCAGTTCTTC.

This rearrangement joins TRBV21-1 to TRBJ1-4; the table names TRBD1, a call not compared with the DNA. TRBV21-1 is a pseudogene segment. This CDR3 is built from 18 residues. The CDR3 nucleotides are TGTGCCAGCGTCCAAATCCGGGACAGGGGGCTTTCTAATGAAAAACTGTTTTTT. This codes for CASVQIRDRGLSNEKLFF.

This chain connects TRBV9 to TRBJ2-1; the D is unclear. The CDR3 is 13 amino acids. V gave up 5 bases and J gave up 10 bases, with 16 bases separating them. Germline assignment: CDR1 SGDLS and CDR2 YYNGEE. This CDR3 reads CASSMRSGLEQFF. DNA for the CDR3: TGTGCCAGCAGTATGAGGTCGGGCTTGGAGCAGTTCTTC.

V and J are TRBV11-2 and TRBJ2-1, with D uncertain. The CDR3 covers 12 residues. The germline CDR1 and CDR2 sequences are SGHAT and FQNNGV. V was shortened by 2 bases and J by 9 bases, with 8 bases between the two germline ends. CDR3 region: CASSLHSTEQFF. The CDR3, as DNA: TGTGCCAGCAGCTTACACAGCACTGAGCAGTTCTTC.

The chain carries TRBV28 and TRBJ2-1, with TRBD2 matching 10 bases. Germline V gene lookup returns CDR1 MDHEN and CDR2 SYDVKM. V shed 7 bases, J shed 4 bases, and the junction held 7 bases outside the gene matches. This CDR3 has 15 amino acids. CDR3 bases: TGTGCCAGCACCACGGGACTAGCGCCTTACAATGAGCAGTTCTTC. This codes for CASTTGLAPYNEQFF.

In this sample, this clone turned up once. J is TRBJ2-1 and V is TRBV12-5; 8 bases map to TRBD2. This CDR3 spans 15 amino acids. Germline V lookup: CDR1 LGHNT, CDR2 FRNRAP. V dropped 6 bases and J dropped 0; count of bases not matched to a gene: 4. The chain's CDR3 is CASGPSGGSYNEQFF. In DNA form, the CDR3 reads TGTGCTAGTGGCCCCAGCGGGGGCTCCTACAATGAGCAGTTCTTC.

The rearrangement joins TRBV28 to TRBJ1-1, with D possibly being TRBD1 (5 bases). CDR3 size: 12 residues. V was shortened by 0 bases and J by 13 bases, with 12 bases between the two germline ends. Per germline, CDR1 MDHEN and CDR2 SYDVKM. The CDR3 DNA reads as TGTGCCAGCAGTTTATGGGGGGAGGGTTGTTTCTTT. Residues: CASSLWGEGCFF.

The V and J genes are TRBV28 and TRBJ2-7, with a weak D call TRBD2 (6 bases). Trimming shortened V by 2 bases and J by 3 bases, and 11 bases separated the two germline ends. The length of the CDR3 is 14 residues. CDR1 and CDR2 (germline): MDHEN, SYDVKM. CDR3 DNA sequence: TGTGCCAGCAGTTTAGGACGGGACTTCTACGAGCAGTACTTC. Encoded protein: CASSLGRDFYEQYF.

The rearrangement links TRBV28 to TRBJ2-7; 7 bases fit TRBD1. Germline loops: CDR1 MDHEN, CDR2 SYDVKM. Germline trimming cut 6 bases from V and 1 base from J; bases unmatched to any gene: 15. The CDR3 extends over 17 amino acids. The CDR3 nucleotides read TGTGCCAGCAGGGGCCCCTACGACAGGGCGATGTCCTACGAGCAGTACTTC. Protein product: CASRGPYDRAMSYEQYF.

The chain has TRBV5-4 and TRBJ2-2; 8 bases line up with TRBD1. V lost 3 bases and J lost 3; bases outside the gene matches: 7. CDR1 SGHNT and CDR2 YYREEE come from the germline V gene (reference sequence). The CDR3 length is 16 residues. CDR3: CASSSYQGADTGELFF. The CDR3 nucleotides are TGTGCCAGCAGCTCCTACCAGGGGGCCGACACCGGGGAGCTGTTTTTT.

The chain carries TRBV28 and TRBJ1-1; D remains ambiguous. Trimming left V 5 bases short and J 4 bases short, with 14 bases between. Germline values: CDR1 MDHEN, CDR2 SYDVKM. The CDR3 loop spans 14 amino acids. DNA of the CDR3: TGTGCCAGCAGTGTAGCCAGGAGTCCCACTGAAGCTTTCTTT. The encoded protein is CASSVARSPTEAFF.

Points on this clone: Lacking the conserved final phenylalanine or tryptophan, this CDR3 likely reflects a read error. The DNA is left out, because the CDR3 cannot be placed on it with certainty; the CDR3 is given as TCRdb lists it. The CDR3 sequence: CAISDRRID. The V call is TRBV6-5, the J call TRBJ1-1; the DNA was not used to check the table's D call, TRBD1. Germline assignment: CDR1 MNHEY and CDR2 SVGAGI. The CDR3 is 9 amino acids long, termini counted.

The rearrangement uses TRBV11-2 and TRBJ2-7; 9 bases map to TRBD1. V dropped 3 bases and J dropped 3; count of bases not matched to a gene: 6. The CDR3 runs to 15 residues. The germline gives CDR1 SGHAT, CDR2 FQNNGV. As DNA, the CDR3 is TGTGCCAGCAGCTTGGGACAGGGCTGGATCTACGAGCAGTACTTC. Encoded protein: CASSLGQGWIYEQYF.

The rearrangement uses TRBV4-1 and TRBJ2-1; 7 bases map to TRBD2. The CDR3 has 17 residues. In germline, CDR1 is MGHRA, CDR2 YSYEKL. V gave up 1 base and J gave up 6 bases; unmatched junction bases: 12. CDR3 protein: CASSQALTSLKGNEQFF. As DNA, the CDR3 is TGCGCCAGCAGCCAAGCATTGACTAGCTTGAAGGGCAATGAGCAGTTCTTC.

The chain is built from TRBV7-9 and TRBJ2-7; no firm D call. There are 11 residues in the CDR3. Trimming took 4 bases from V and 7 from J, leaving 8 bases between them. Germline lookup yields CDR1 SEHNR and CDR2 FQNEAQ (reference sequence). CDR3 residues: CASSSPGEQYF. The CDR3 DNA is TGTGCCAGCAGCTCCCCCGGGGAGCAGTACTTC.

The chain employs TRBV6-6 and TRBJ2-1; the match to TRBD1 covers 9 bases. Per the germline V gene, CDR1 is MNHNY and CDR2 is SVGAGI (reference sequence). V lost 5 bases to trimming and J lost 2 bases; unmatched junction nucleotides: 4. The CDR3 runs 15 residues. The CDR3 DNA sequence: TGTGCCAGCAGTACAGGGGACAGGGCCTACAATGAGCAGTTCTTC. Its protein is CASSTGDRAYNEQFF.

V and J are TRBV6-5 and TRBJ1-6, with 7 bases matching TRBD1. The V and J ends lost 2 bases and 7 bases, in that order; junction bases with no gene match: 5. Germline CDR1 and CDR2: MNHEY and SVGAGI. This CDR3 is built from 15 residues. The CDR3 coding sequence is TGTGCCAGCAGTTACCTAACAGGGGTGAATTCACCCCTCCACTTT. This codes for CASSYLTGVNSPLHF.

This clone was found once. The gene calls are TRBV5-4 and TRBJ2-7; D perhaps matches TRBD2 (6 bases). Trimming removed 4 bases at V and 5 bases at J, with 13 bases between. CDR3 length: 13 residues. Germline V lookup: CDR1 SGHNT, CDR2 YYREEE (reference sequence). CDR3 bases: TGTGCCAGCAGCCCCCTAGCGTCCCACGAGCAGTACTTC. Its translation is CASSPLASHEQYF.

The chain carries TRBV5-4 and TRBJ2-7, with D possibly matching TRBD1 (6 bases). Germline V gene lookup returns CDR1 SGHNT and CDR2 YYREEE (reference sequence). The CDR3 covers 15 residues. V lost 1 base, J lost 5 bases, and 16 bases lay in between. The CDR3: CASSLSNPGDNEQYF. In DNA, the CDR3 is TGTGCCAGCAGCTTGTCCAATCCCGGGGACAACGAGCAGTACTTC.

This sequence joins TRBV30 and TRBJ1-1; D gene uncertain. The V and J ends lost 0 bases and 2 bases respectively, with 16 bases between them. The CDR3 length is 16 residues. Germline CDR1 reads GTSNPN; CDR2 reads SVGIG (reference sequence). In nucleotides, the CDR3 is TGTGCCTGGAGTGTTCGACCACAAGGCGCCAACACTGAAGCTTTCTTT. This encodes CAWSVRPQGANTEAFF.

The chain couples TRBV18 to TRBJ2-7, with D maybe TRBD1 (5 bases). The V gene's germline CDR1 is KGHSH and CDR2 LQKENI. Deletions cut 3 bases from V and 2 bases from J, with 17 bases between. The CDR3 covers 16 residues. The CDR3 loop reads CASSPATQGLTYEQYF. CDR3 in DNA: TGTGCCAGCTCACCCGCTACCCAGGGCCTTACCTACGAGCAGTACTTC.

CDR3 sequence reads: CASNSLREDRAGELFF. DNA for the CDR3: TGTGCCAGCAATTCGTTACGGGAGGACCGGGCCGGGGAGCTGTTTTTT. The chain uses TRBV28 and TRBJ2-2, with 7 bases that match TRBD2. The trim removed 7 bases at V and 6 bases at J, leaving 14 bases unmatched. CDR1 and CDR2 (germline): MDHEN, SYDVKM. The length of the CDR3 is 16 residues.

The chain employs TRBV28 and TRBJ1-3; D perhaps matches TRBD1 (5 bases). Germline V gene sequence: CDR1 MDHEN, CDR2 SYDVKM. This CDR3 is built from 15 residues. Deletions cut 3 bases from V and 0 bases from J, with 9 bases between. This CDR3 reads CASSLPGPSGNTIYF. The CDR3 bases are TGTGCCAGCAGTTTGCCAGGGCCCTCTGGAAACACCATATATTTT.

The chain recombines TRBV28 with TRBJ2-7; D assignment may be TRBD1 or TRBD2 (5 bases each). Germline CDR1 reads MDHEN; CDR2 reads SYDVKM. Between the trimmed V and J ends, which lost 5 bases and 3 bases, there was a span of 11 bases. The CDR3 loop spans 13 amino acids. In DNA form, the CDR3 reads TGTGCCAGCAGTAGCCGGGACCACTACGAGCAGTACTTC. Its translation is CASSSRDHYEQYF.